This T cell receptor (beta chain) stems from a study of blood T cells in healthy people across ages (dated by TCRdb to the mid-2010s). For context, the study as a whole: In model experiments, template switching captured roughly one uniquely barcoded TCR beta cDNA molecule for every two T cells. Age-related changes in TCR beta repertoire diversity were measured in the study by deep sequencing normalized with unique cDNA molecular identifiers. The donors were split into four age groups: young (average 16 years), middle-aged (39), aged (over 55) and long-lived (roughly 80). To avoid experimental bias, donors of different ages were spread randomly across the sequencing lanes. Two additional independent replicas of 1 million unique cDNA reads from the same blood draw were analyzed for two donors (one aged 18 to 30 and one aged 80 or older).

The study at large found these results: Observed TCR beta diversity per million T cells fell roughly linearly with age, and a significant reduction was already apparent by age about 36. Compared with the aged group, the long-lived group had more naive CD4+ T cells, fewer expanded clones and increased TCR diversity, suggesting age selection. Because donor CMV infection status was unknown, age-related changes in expanded clonotypes were potentially confounded. Observed TCR beta diversity correlated strongly with the percentage of naive T cells measured by flow cytometry. Conclusive comparison of naive and antigen-experienced compartments was prevented by the profiling of bulk unsorted PBMCs. Total diversity estimates from one million sequenced T cells were considered lower bounds and underestimates.

Systemically healthy Caucasian individuals from Russia, 39 in total and aged about 6 to 90 years, were included as donors. Approximately 9.3 milliliters of peripheral blood were collected from each donor into EDTA-treated Vacutainer tubes. PBMCs were isolated by Ficoll-Paque density-gradient centrifugation, with at least 6 million obtained per sample. Total RNA, at least 6 micrograms per sample, was extracted from PBMCs with Trizol reagent. For every donor, flow cytometry on a PBMC aliquot measured the percentage of naive CD45RAhigh/CD27high T cells. Libraries were prepared through 5' RACE. A second PCR of roughly 7 to 11 cycles was performed with a sample-barcoded 5' primer and a J-beta primer mix. A unique molecular identifier was introduced onto each TCR beta cDNA molecule by a template-switch 5' adaptor carrying 12 random nucleotides. Each sample yielded at least 3 million CDR3-containing paired-end reads. First-strand cDNA synthesis was performed from all RNA using the Mint cDNA synthesis kit, with priming by a TRBC-specific oligonucleotide. Following uracil-DNA glycosylase treatment, all cDNA underwent a first 18-cycle PCR with the universal primers M1SS and BC2_uni_R. For the original study's pipeline: For normalization, 1 million high-quality reads were randomly selected from each sample, with every read carrying a distinct molecular identifier. Instead of being binned into consensus sequences, reads with shared molecular identifiers were discarded. MiTCR, with a Q25 quality threshold and the strictest error-elimination algorithm, was used for CDR3 identification, clonotype clustering and error correction. A nonparametric unseen species model with Euler transformation was used to estimate a lower bound on total TCR beta diversity. The public reads were run again by TCRdb, first through fastp at Q25 and then through MiXCR, and only productive beta chains were kept. Rows are unified per CDR3 protein, each entry keeping the most common DNA and genes. TCRdb, not the original authors, processed these V and J calls. In this sample the table shows 1.5 million to 2 million distinct CDR3 sequences, about two fifths of which occur a single time. Together, the top ten hold roughly 24% of the sample.

On this clonotype itself: Its antigen target is currently unknown. Per-base qualities were not stored, and no clone one base away is much larger.

V and J lose 0 bases and 10 bases, and a span of 16 bases separates them. CDR1 is given as MGHRA and CDR2 as YSYEKL, both from the germline V gene. Measured from the cysteine to the phenylalanine, the CDR3 is 14 residues long. The only DNA kept is the CDR3, 42 bases in frame from the first base. Sequencing was carried out using blood. This sequence originates from a human donor in good health. The chain joins TRBV4-1 to TRBJ2-7; D gene: possibly TRBD2, on 5 matching bases. The CDR3 region: CASSQEIRLSGQYF. The DNA sequence is TGCGCCAGCAGCCAAGAAATACGCTTGAGCGGCCAGTACTTC.